This TCR beta chain was captured in a study of early T cells in non-severe SARS-CoV-2 infection. As for the study in general: Alpha and beta chains were unpaired, from unsorted whole-blood bulk RNA. Notes on the study in general: Matching against VDJdb likely underestimated virus-specific expansions, favoring anti-spike CD8.

This clonotype was picked up many times. Antigen: not known. Individual cDNA molecules were tagged with unique molecular identifiers, the study reported. TCRdb re-called the 5' RACE reads with MiXCR, one entry per CDR3 protein. The table records over 35,000 distinct CDR3 sequences, around 9.9% of them present only once. Germline values: CDR1 ENHRY, CDR2 SYGVKD. The germline V and J ends were trimmed by 6 bases and 1 base, with 10 bases remaining between them. CDR3 size: 13 residues. The sequenced sample was whole blood. This TCR was recovered from an adult who was a healthcare worker with PCR-confirmed SARS-CoV-2 infection or an uninfected control (not recorded which). The rearrangement links TRBV10-3 to TRBJ2-7; the D gene is possibly TRBD1 (6 bases). The CDR3 DNA reads as TGTGCCATCAGCCGACAGGATTCCTACGAGCAGTACTTC. It codes for CAISRQDSYEQYF.